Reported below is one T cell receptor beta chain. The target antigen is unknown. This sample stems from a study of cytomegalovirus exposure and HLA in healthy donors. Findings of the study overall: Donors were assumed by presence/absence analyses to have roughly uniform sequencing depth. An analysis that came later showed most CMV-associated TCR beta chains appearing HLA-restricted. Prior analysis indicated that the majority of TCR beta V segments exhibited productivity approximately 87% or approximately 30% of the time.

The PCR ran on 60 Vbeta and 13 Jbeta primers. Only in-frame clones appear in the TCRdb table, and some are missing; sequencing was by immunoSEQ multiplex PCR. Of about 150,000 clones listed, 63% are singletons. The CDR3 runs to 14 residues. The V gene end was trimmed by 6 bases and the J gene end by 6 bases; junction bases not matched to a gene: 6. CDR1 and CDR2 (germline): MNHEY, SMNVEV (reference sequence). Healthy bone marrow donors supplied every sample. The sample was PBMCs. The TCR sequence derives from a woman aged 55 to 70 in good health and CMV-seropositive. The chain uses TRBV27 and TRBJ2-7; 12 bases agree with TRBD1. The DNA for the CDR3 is TGTGCCAGCAGACCGGGACAGGGGGCTGGCGAGCAGTACTTC. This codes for CASRPGQGAGEQYF.